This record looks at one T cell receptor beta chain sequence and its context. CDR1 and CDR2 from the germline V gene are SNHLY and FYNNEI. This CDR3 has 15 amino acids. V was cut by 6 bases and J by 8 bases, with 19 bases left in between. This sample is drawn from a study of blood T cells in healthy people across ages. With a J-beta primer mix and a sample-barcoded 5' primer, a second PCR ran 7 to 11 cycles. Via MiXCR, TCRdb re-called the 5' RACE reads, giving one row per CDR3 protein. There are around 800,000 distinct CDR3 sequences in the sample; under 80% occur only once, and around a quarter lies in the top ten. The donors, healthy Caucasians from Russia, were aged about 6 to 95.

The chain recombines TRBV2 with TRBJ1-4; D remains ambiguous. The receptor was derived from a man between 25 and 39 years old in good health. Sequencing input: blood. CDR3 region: CASSRTRAPEEKLFF. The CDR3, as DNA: TGTGCCAGCAGCAGGACCCGGGCCCCCGAGGAAAAACTGTTTTTT.